This is a list of T cell receptor beta chains from one sample in a study of technical replicates of blood from a few donors. Only in-frame clones appear in the TCRdb table, and some are missing; sequencing was by immunoSEQ multiplex PCR. Altogether more than 65,000 clones are present, about 92% being singletons, with the ten largest covering 0.35% to 0.5%. What was sequenced was T cells isolated from PBMCs. The receptors derive from a human donor in good health. Each CDR3 is given without its conserved first and last residue. Each record gives: V gene, CDR3 protein.

TRBV7-2 ASSFEGGREQY
TRBV28 ASSLPGTGSGQY
TRBV4-2 ASSQGPTSGEETQY
TRBV6-5 ASTQTGYTEAF
TRBV18 ASSPDRGYYGYT
TRBV12-5 ASVGKGRTEAF
TRBV11-3 ASSLDFYNEQF
TRBV7-3 ASSLGQLETQY
TRBV6-6 ASSYVLAGLTDTQY
TRBV20-1 SAAQGDTQY
TRBV19 ASSIIGGGPDNEQF
TRBV30 AWAFQDRETETQY
TRBV10-3 AISETGLEPQH